Listed here is a single T cell receptor (beta chain). What this receptor recognizes is not known. Base quality data are lacking; no much larger clone is found one base away. Library prep was done by the immunoSEQ multiplex PCR assay. T cell repertoires were profiled by deep sequencing of rearranged TCR beta loci, alongside multiparametric flow cytometry. This immuneACCESS table, as held by TCRdb, lists in-frame sequences with V and J called but not all clones. Of the missing ones, under half trace to an unresolved V gene in checked studies; the others have no known cause. Across this sample there are 65,000 to 75,000 clones, with over 80% seen only once. The ten largest make up 10% to 12% of the sample. The data originate from a study of lymphopenia after photon versus proton radiotherapy (dated by TCRdb to between 2019 and 2020). Regarding the study in general: Photon and proton radiation therapy were compared by the study for their immunological effects in patients with gastrointestinal tumors who developed high-grade lymphopenia. The roughly 18 patients in the cohort had gastrointestinal tumors, were treated with either photon or proton therapy, and subsequently developed lymphopenia. The study aimed to characterize how the two radiation modalities differ in their impact on the immune system.

Study-wide conclusions, independent of this receptor: Across the cohort, a larger post-nadir drop in TCR diversity was inversely correlated with overall survival time among patients who died. Relative stability during treatment was observed in proton-treated patients, whereas loss of naive T cells and TCR diversity and gain of effector/memory populations were observed in photon-treated patients. The survival association was assessed only in patients who died, and the authors presented better survival with proton therapy as a possibility rather than a demonstrated result. After the lymphocyte count nadir, repertoires from photon-treated patients showed oligoclonal expansion, particularly of CD8+ Temra cells, and this expansion drove the decline in diversity.

The CDR3 spans 14 residues, from the cysteine through the phenylalanine. The entry retains the CDR3 DNA only, 42 bases that are in frame from base 1. From the germline V gene, CDR1 is SGHNT and CDR2 is YENEEA. V drops 3 bases and J drops 3 bases, leaving 11 bases in between. The sequence was obtained from a man older than 75 with esophageal cancer. The rearrangement joined TRBV11-3 to TRBJ1-1, with TRBD1 as a weak D call on 5 bases. Specimen: peripheral blood, collected from a patient treated with proton-based radiotherapy. This receptor carries the CDR3 CASSFGGEDTEAFF. At the DNA level, the sequence is TGTGCCAGCAGCTTTGGGGGTGAGGACACTGAAGCTTTCTTT.